The TCR beta chain under discussion was sequenced for a study of blood T cell repertoires in COVID-19. Study details: The analysed material was cDNA or gDNA that came from T cells, B-cell-depleted T cells, or PBMCs.

In the original analysis: Estimated nucleated cell counts came from reference gene primer amplification. Libraries were prepared by immunoSEQ multiplex PCR; TCRdb keeps only in-frame clonotypes and omits some of them. The DNA gave D and trimming, while V, J and clone size come from that table. Altogether more than 400,000 clones are present, 75% to 90% being singletons, with the ten largest covering about 0.65%. The CDR3 has 17 residues. Trimming pared 7 bases from V and 5 bases from J, leaving 26 bases between. Per germline, CDR1 MNHEY and CDR2 SMNVEV (reference sequence). Those who participated ranged in age from about 18 to 89 years and resided in about 24 US areas. Clinical history reported by participants formed the basis on which cohorts were assigned.

This TCR derives from a woman younger than 35 who had recovered from COVID-19. The chain uses TRBV27 and TRBJ2-5, with a possible D match to TRBD2 (6 bases). Input material: PBMCs or T cells enriched from blood (not recorded which). CDR3 residues: CASTPLGGGESRETQYF. In nucleotides, the CDR3 is TGTGCCAGCACCCCACTCGGAGGCGGGGAGTCCCGGGAGACCCAGTACTTC.